Listed below are T cell receptor beta chains from one sample, sequenced in a study of shared clonotypes between healthy human individuals. The repertoire was sequenced with immunoSEQ multiplex PCR; TCRdb's copy has only in-frame clones and lacks some. The sample lists about half a million clones; 81% were seen once. Source material: PBMCs. The receptor set was obtained from a woman aged 40 to 50 in good health. Some clones in this sample may be carry-over from other donors' samples. The CDR3 runs from the conserved cysteine through the conserved F or W. The order of the fields is CDR3 length, J gene, D gene, V gene, CDR3 protein, CDR3 DNA. A D gene is named only where the DNA matches it firmly.

cdr3_length: 15; j_call: TRBJ2-1; d_call: -; v_call: TRBV9; cdr3_aa: CASSVEGWATDEQFF; cdr3_nt: TGTGCCAGCAGCGTAGAGGGGTGGGCTACAGATGAGCAGTTCTTC
cdr3_length: 15; j_call: TRBJ2-1; d_call: TRBD2; v_call: TRBV18; cdr3_aa: CASSPTSIGANEQFF; cdr3_nt: TGTGCCAGCTCACCGACTAGCATTGGGGCCAATGAGCAGTTCTTC
cdr3_length: 16; j_call: TRBJ1-4; d_call: TRBD1; v_call: TRBV4-2; cdr3_aa: CASSQSTGGTNEKLFF; cdr3_nt: TGTGCCAGCAGCCAGTCCACAGGGGGGACTAATGAAAAACTGTTTTTT
cdr3_length: 14; j_call: TRBJ2-5; d_call: TRBD2; v_call: TRBV27; cdr3_aa: CASSLLGEGETQYF; cdr3_nt: TGTGCCAGCAGTTTATTGGGGGAGGGGGAGACCCAGTACTTC
cdr3_length: 16; j_call: TRBJ1-3; d_call: -; v_call: TRBV9; cdr3_aa: CASSVGAGEPGNTIYF; cdr3_nt: TGTGCCAGCAGCGTAGGAGCGGGAGAGCCTGGAAACACCATATATTTT
cdr3_length: 16; j_call: TRBJ2-3; d_call: TRBD2; v_call: TRBV9; cdr3_aa: CASSDPGLAGDGTQYF; cdr3_nt: TGTGCCAGCAGCGACCCGGGACTAGCGGGAGACGGTACGCAGTATTTT
cdr3_length: 18; j_call: TRBJ2-2; d_call: TRBD2; v_call: TRBV28; cdr3_aa: CASSFGLAGGSDTGELFF; cdr3_nt: TGTGCCAGCAGTTTTGGGCTAGCGGGAGGGTCGGACACCGGGGAGCTGTTTTTT
cdr3_length: 14; j_call: TRBJ2-7; d_call: -; v_call: TRBV5-1; cdr3_aa: CASSFVGPSYEQYF; cdr3_nt: TGCGCCAGCAGCTTCGTAGGGCCTTCCTACGAGCAGTACTTC
cdr3_length: 15; j_call: TRBJ1-2; d_call: -; v_call: TRBV4-2; cdr3_aa: CASSQEAQANYGYTF; cdr3_nt: TGTGCCAGCAGCCAAGAGGCACAGGCTAACTATGGCTACACCTTC
cdr3_length: 16; j_call: TRBJ2-1; d_call: TRBD1; v_call: TRBV19; cdr3_aa: CASSIDQGQGWNEQFF; cdr3_nt: TGTGCCAGTAGTATAGATCAGGGACAGGGATGGAATGAGCAGTTCTTC
cdr3_length: 23; j_call: TRBJ2-7; d_call: -; v_call: TRBV13; cdr3_aa: CASSLGYRRGPLAGSYNSYEQYF; cdr3_nt: TGTGCCAGCAGCTTAGGTTATAGGAGGGGGCCGCTAGCGGGCTCATACAACAGCTACGAGCAGTACTTC
cdr3_length: 17; j_call: TRBJ2-3; d_call: TRBD2; v_call: TRBV6-4; cdr3_aa: CASSDSILAAGTDTQYF; cdr3_nt: TGTGCCAGCAGTGACTCGATACTAGCGGCCGGCACAGATACGCAGTATTTT